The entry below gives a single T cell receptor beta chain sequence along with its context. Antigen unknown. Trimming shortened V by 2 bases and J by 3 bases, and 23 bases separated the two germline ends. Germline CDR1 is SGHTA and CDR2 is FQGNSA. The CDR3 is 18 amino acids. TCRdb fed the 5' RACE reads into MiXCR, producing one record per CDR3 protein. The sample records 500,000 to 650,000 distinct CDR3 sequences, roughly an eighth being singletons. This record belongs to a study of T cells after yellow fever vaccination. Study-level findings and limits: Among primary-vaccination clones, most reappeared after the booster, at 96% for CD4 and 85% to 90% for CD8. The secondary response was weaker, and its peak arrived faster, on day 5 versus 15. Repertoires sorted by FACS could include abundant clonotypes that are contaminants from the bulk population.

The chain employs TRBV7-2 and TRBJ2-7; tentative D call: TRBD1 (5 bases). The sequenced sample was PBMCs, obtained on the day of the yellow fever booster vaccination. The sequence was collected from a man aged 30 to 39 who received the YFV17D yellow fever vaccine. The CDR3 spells CASSLRNSGRVPYYEQYF. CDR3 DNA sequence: TGTGCCAGCAGCTTACGTAACTCTGGCAGGGTCCCCTACTACGAGCAGTACTTC.